A single sample gave rise to the 23 T cell receptor beta chains below, sequenced in a study of blood T cell repertoires in COVID-19. Profiled with immunoSEQ multiplex PCR; TCRdb holds only in-frame clones, not every one. In the table there are some 67,000 clones, around 90% of which are singletons. The sample comprised peripheral blood. All receptors come from an elderly woman with acute or convalescent COVID-19.

The chain is built from TRBV19 and TRBJ2-2; TRBD2 agrees at 12 bases. CDR1 and CDR2 (germline): LNHDA, SQIVND (reference sequence). V dropped 4 bases and J dropped 4; count of bases not matched to a gene: 1. The CDR3 runs to 15 residues. CDR3 protein: CASSRLAGVTGELFF. CDR3 bases: TGTGCCAGTAGTAGACTAGCGGGAGTCACCGGGGAGCTGTTTTTT. Complete variable domain (other parts from reference TRBV19 and TRBJ2-2): DGGITQSPKYLFRKEGQNVTLSCEQNLNHDAMYWYRQDPGQGLRLIYYSQIVNDFQKGDIAEGYSVSREKKESFPLTVTSAQKNPTAFYLCASSRLAGVTGELFFGEGSRLTVL.

The chain joins TRBV12-3 or TRBV12-4 to TRBJ2-5; D uncertain. The V end lost 4 bases, the J end lost 7 bases, and 13 bases lay between the germline ends. The CDR3 spans 13 residues. As DNA, the CDR3 is TGTGCCAGCAGTTCCTCATCAACTCCGACCCAGTACTTC. It yields the protein CASSSSSTPTQYF.

CDR3 residues: CASRRTGGYEQYF. CDR3 nucleotide sequence: TGCGCCAGCAGGCGGACAGGGGGCTACGAGCAGTACTTC. The rearrangement uses TRBV5-1 and TRBJ2-7; TRBD1 agrees at 10 bases. Looked up from germline, CDR1 is SGHRS and CDR2 is YFSETQ. The CDR3 spans 13 residues. Trimming removed 5 bases from V and 3 bases from J; junction bases left unmatched: 2.

The chain links TRBV18 to TRBJ1-6; TRBD1 might be the D (5 bases). The CDR3 has 16 residues. The germline gives CDR1 KGHSH, CDR2 LQKENI. Deletions cut 8 bases from V and 5 bases from J, with 19 bases between. CDR3 in amino acids: CASTDLQGIDNSPLHF. For the CDR3, the DNA is TGTGCCAGCACCGATCTGCAGGGAATCGATAATTCACCCCTCCACTTT.

The chain employs TRBV9 and TRBJ2-7, with a tentative D call TRBD1 (5 bases). The CDR3 is made up of 14 amino acids. The V gene lost 4 bases and the J gene lost 7 bases, with 18 bases spanning the gap. Looked up from germline, CDR1 is SGDLS and CDR2 is YYNGEE. The DNA for the CDR3 is TGTGCCAGCAGCTTAAGGGGCACCGTAGAAGAGCAGTACTTC. Its protein product is CASSLRGTVEEQYF.

The rearrangement links TRBV5-1 to TRBJ2-7; 8 nucleotides align to TRBD2. Germline V gives CDR1 SGHRS, CDR2 YFSETQ. CDR3 length equals 16 residues. Trimming removed 0 bases from V and 2 bases from J; junction bases left unmatched: 7. CDR3 in amino acids: CASSLGAAGEAYEQYF. DNA for the CDR3: TGCGCCAGCAGCTTGGGGGCAGCGGGGGAGGCCTACGAGCAGTACTTC.

The CDR3 DNA sequence: TGTGCCAGCAGTTATAGCGGGAGGACAGATACGCAGTATTTT. Amino acids: CASSYSGRTDTQYF. The V and J genes are TRBV27 and TRBJ2-3, with 10 bases aligning to TRBD2. The CDR3 is 14 residues long. CDR1 is MNHEY and CDR2 is SMNVEV in the germline V gene (reference sequence). The trim removed 4 bases at V and 3 bases at J, leaving 1 base unmatched.

The chain is built from TRBV6-4 and TRBJ2-1; D perhaps matches TRBD1 (7 bases). Trimming removed 3 bases at V and 9 bases at J, with 18 bases between. CDR3 length: 15 amino acids. The germline V gene has CDR1 MRHNA and CDR2 SNTAGT. The CDR3, as DNA: TGTGCCAGCAGTGAGGCGGGACAGCCTACAAGTGAGCAGTTCTTC. This translates into CASSEAGQPTSEQFF.

The rearrangement uses TRBV5-6 and TRBJ1-6; no clear D. The CDR3 is made up of 14 amino acids. V was shortened by 0 bases and J by 11 bases, with 12 bases between the two germline ends. Germline assignment: CDR1 SGHDT and CDR2 YYEEEE. This CDR3 reads CASSLEAVGAPLHF. The CDR3 DNA reads as TGTGCCAGCAGCTTGGAGGCTGTGGGCGCACCCCTCCACTTT.

The chain employs TRBV6-1 and TRBJ1-1, with D unresolved. Germline V CDR1 and CDR2: MNHNS, SASEGT. Trimming left V 2 bases short and J 6 bases short, with 7 bases between. The CDR3 spans 12 residues. CDR3 DNA sequence: TGTGCCAGCAGTGAACGGTCCCCTGAAGCTTTCTTT. This encodes CASSERSPEAFF.

V is TRBV18 and J is TRBJ2-7; 8 nucleotides align to TRBD2. V lost 4 bases and J lost 0; bases outside the gene matches: 8. Per the germline V gene, CDR1 is KGHSH and CDR2 is LQKENI. The CDR3 loop spans 16 amino acids. CDR3 DNA sequence: TGTGCCAGCTCACAACTAGCGGTCCCTCTCTCCTACGAGCAGTACTTC. Its translation is CASSQLAVPLSYEQYF.

V gene TRBV28 combines with J gene TRBJ1-5; D is unresolved. This CDR3 is 16 amino acids long. CDR1 and CDR2 (germline): MDHEN, SYDVKM. The V end was cut by 2 bases, the J end by 3 bases, with 14 bases between. CDR3 protein: CASSLMYSSINQPQHF. For the CDR3, the DNA is TGTGCCAGCAGTTTAATGTACAGCTCAATCAATCAGCCCCAGCATTTT.

V is TRBV10-3 and J is TRBJ1-1, with D hard to call. Germline V gives CDR1 ENHRY, CDR2 SYGVKD. The CDR3 runs 12 residues. V dropped 4 bases and J dropped 1 base, with 4 bases sitting between them. The CDR3 DNA reads as TGTGCCATCAGTGGGGCGAACACTGAAGCTTTCTTT. Its protein product is CAISGANTEAFF.

This clone is a singleton in its sample. V is TRBV15 and J is TRBJ1-1; TRBD1 is a possible D gene (5 bases). The CDR3 spans 13 residues. Trimming shortened V by 2 bases and J by 1 base, and 5 bases separated the two germline ends. Germline V gene data show CDR1 as LNHNV and CDR2 as YYDKDF (reference sequence). DNA of the CDR3: TGTGCCACCAGCAGACAGGGGAACACTGAAGCTTTCTTT. It translates to CATSRQGNTEAFF.

The table lists this clone with a few counts. The gene calls are TRBV2 and TRBJ1-2; no clear D gene. The CDR3 sequence is 14 residues long. Germline V gene sequence: CDR1 SNHLY, CDR2 FYNNEI. Deletions cut 0 bases from V and 8 bases from J, with 13 bases between. The CDR3 DNA is TGTGCCAGCAGTGAAGCGCGCATGTTGAGCGGCTACACCTTC. Amino acid sequence: CASSEARMLSGYTF. Full variable domain (outside the CDR3, taken from reference TRBV2 and TRBJ1-2): EPEVTQTPSHQVTQMGQEVILRCVPISNHLYFYWYRQILGQKVEFLVSFYNNEISEKSEIFDDQFSVERPDGSNFTLKIRSTKLEDSAMYFCASSEARMLSGYTFGSGTRLTVV.

This sequence joins TRBV6-5 and TRBJ2-7, with TRBD2 matching over 8 bases. The germline V gene has CDR1 MNHEY and CDR2 SVGAGI. This CDR3 contains 12 residues. CDR3 coding DNA: TGTGTAACAGCGGGAGTGAATGACGAGCAGTACTTC. It is translated as CVTAGVNDEQYF.

This clone has a handful of counts. The chain is built from TRBV25-1 and TRBJ2-2, with a tentative D call TRBD1 (6 bases). The CDR3 has 17 amino acids. Germline CDR1 reads MGHDK; CDR2 reads SYGVNS. The V and J ends lost 6 bases and 0 bases respectively, with 17 bases between them. CDR3: CASRQTGVLANTGELFF. The CDR3 DNA is TGTGCCAGCAGACAGACAGGAGTACTCGCGAACACCGGGGAGCTGTTTTTT.

The CDR3 DNA reads TGTGCCAGCAGTCCGGACAGGGAGACTGAAGCTTTCTTT. Its protein product is CASSPDRETEAFF. This chain links TRBV2 with TRBJ1-1; 8 bases agree with TRBD1. This CDR3 comprises 13 residues. The germline gives CDR1 SNHLY, CDR2 FYNNEI. With 5 bases clipped from V and 5 bases from J, the junction kept 4 bases outside the gene matches.

The V call is TRBV29-1, the J call TRBJ2-1; D perhaps matches TRBD1 (5 bases). Per the germline V gene, CDR1 is SQVTM and CDR2 is ANQGSEA. The CDR3 consists of 12 residues. Trimming removed 3 bases from V and 7 bases from J, with 10 bases in between. The chain's CDR3 is CSVEKGANEQFF. DNA of the CDR3: TGCAGCGTTGAGAAAGGGGCGAATGAGCAGTTCTTC.

The rearrangement links TRBV10-3 to TRBJ1-4; TRBD1 matches 9 bases. The CDR3 is 13 amino acids. Trimming took 6 bases from V and 4 from J; bases not matched to a gene: 0. Germline lookup yields CDR1 ENHRY and CDR2 SYGVKD. CDR3 sequence (DNA): TGTGCCATCAGGACAGGGGGTAATGAAAAACTGTTTTTT. Its translation is CAIRTGGNEKLFF.

This chain joins TRBV28 and TRBJ1-5; D is unresolved. The CDR3 extends over 12 amino acids. Germline CDR1 reads MDHEN; CDR2 reads SYDVKM. The V end was cut by 4 bases, the J end by 6 bases, with 7 bases between. CDR3 in amino acids: CASSSSVQPQHF. The CDR3 coding sequence is TGTGCCAGCAGTTCTTCCGTTCAGCCCCAGCATTTT.

The chain combines TRBV5-1 with TRBJ2-1; 16 bases fit TRBD2. Trimming removed 4 bases from V and 7 bases from J; junction bases left unmatched: 8. CDR3 length: 17 residues. Looked up from germline, CDR1 is SGHRS and CDR2 is YFSETQ. The CDR3 nucleotides are TGCGCCAGCAGCATTGGACCGGGACTAGCGGGGGGGAATGAGCAGTTCTTC. Protein product: CASSIGPGLAGGNEQFF.

This chain uses TRBV7-2 with TRBJ2-5; 9 bases match TRBD2. The V segment lost 4 bases and the J segment 2 bases; nucleotides outside the gene matches: 8. The CDR3 loop spans 16 amino acids. Per the germline V gene, CDR1 is SGHTA and CDR2 is FQGNSA. The CDR3 loop is CASSSSRAGGQETQYF. DNA for the CDR3: TGTGCCAGCAGCTCTAGTAGAGCGGGGGGACAAGAGACCCAGTACTTC.